The subject of this entry is one T cell receptor (beta chain). Germline values: CDR1 KGHSH, CDR2 LQKENI. V was cut by 6 bases and J by 5 bases, with 8 bases left in between. CDR3 length equals 13 residues. The data were taken from a study of blood T cell repertoires in COVID-19. Study details: The analysed material was cDNA or gDNA that came from T cells, B-cell-depleted T cells, or PBMCs.

Generated by immunoSEQ multiplex PCR, the TCRdb table keeps only in-frame clones and is missing some. Counted here are 60,000 or so clones, approximately 85% occurring once; the ten biggest clones make up about 16%. The source is a human donor in a cohort sampled during active COVID-19. Sample: peripheral blood. The V call is TRBV18, the J call TRBJ1-6; D is unclear. This chain's CDR3 is CASSPRDNSPLHF. The CDR3 bases are TGTGCCAGCTCCCCTAGAGATAATTCACCCCTCCACTTT.